Listed below are T cell receptor beta chains from one sample, sequenced in a study of cytomegalovirus exposure and HLA in healthy donors. The table came from immunoSEQ multiplex PCR; TCRdb's copy has only in-frame clones and leaves some out. The profile shows tens of thousands of clones, 85% to 95% of them singletons. The sample was PBMCs. The source is a man younger than 30 in good health and CMV-seronegative. Each CDR3 is given with its conserved first and last residue. D genes are given only for firm matches. The listing skips clone size in some rows; elsewhere it reads once, few, many or a size class.

v_call: TRBV13
j_call: TRBJ2-7
clone_size: -
d_call: TRBD1
cdr3_nt: TGTGCCAGCAGCTTGGTTTTGGGACAGGGTGGCTACGAGCAGTACTTC
cdr3_aa: CASSLVLGQGGYEQYF

v_call: TRBV6-5
j_call: TRBJ2-2
clone_size: -
d_call: -
cdr3_nt: TGTGCCAGCAGTGTATCGAGGACCGGGGAGCTGTTTTTT
cdr3_aa: CASSVSRTGELFF

v_call: TRBV27
j_call: TRBJ1-5
clone_size: -
d_call: -
cdr3_nt: TGTGCCAGCAGTTTATTTGGGAGTCAGCCCCAGCATTTT
cdr3_aa: CASSLFGSQPQHF

v_call: TRBV11-3
j_call: TRBJ1-2
clone_size: -
d_call: -
cdr3_nt: TGTGCCAGCAGCTTAGGTTCAGGGGCGGACTATGGCTACACCTTC
cdr3_aa: CASSLGSGADYGYTF

v_call: TRBV7-2
j_call: TRBJ2-7
clone_size: -
d_call: TRBD2
cdr3_nt: TGTGCCAGCAGCTTGGGCGGGGGACCCTACGAGCAGTACTTC
cdr3_aa: CASSLGGGPYEQYF

v_call: TRBV19
j_call: TRBJ1-6
clone_size: -
d_call: TRBD1
cdr3_nt: TGTGCCAGTAGTATAGATCCGGGACAGTATTCACCCCTCCACTTT
cdr3_aa: CASSIDPGQYSPLHF

v_call: TRBV10-3
j_call: TRBJ1-1
clone_size: once
d_call: -
cdr3_nt: TGTGCCATCAGTGAGTCGAGGTACGATGCTTTCTTT
cdr3_aa: CAISESRYDAFF

v_call: TRBV5-4
j_call: TRBJ2-2
clone_size: -
d_call: TRBD2
cdr3_nt: TGTGCCAGCAGCTTGGGACTAGCGGTCACCGGGGAGCTGTTTTTT
cdr3_aa: CASSLGLAVTGELFF

v_call: TRBV6-1
j_call: TRBJ1-1
clone_size: -
d_call: -
cdr3_nt: TGTGCCAGCAGTGTGAGAGAGAACACTGAAGCTTTCTTT
cdr3_aa: CASSVRENTEAFF

v_call: TRBV9
j_call: TRBJ1-2
clone_size: -
d_call: -
cdr3_nt: TGTGCCAGCAGCGAAATAAGCGTTGCGAATGGCTACACCTTC
cdr3_aa: CASSEISVANGYTF

v_call: TRBV4-2
j_call: TRBJ2-3
clone_size: -
d_call: -
cdr3_nt: TGTGCCAGCAGACAGGGTCCCAGCACAGATACGCAGTATTTT
cdr3_aa: CASRQGPSTDTQYF

v_call: TRBV5-1
j_call: TRBJ2-3
clone_size: -
d_call: -
cdr3_nt: TGCGCCAGCAGCTTGGACGAATACCGGGGAGATACGCAGTATTTT
cdr3_aa: CASSLDEYRGDTQYF

v_call: TRBV30
j_call: TRBJ2-5
clone_size: -
d_call: -
cdr3_nt: TGTGCCTGGAGTGTAGACTTACAAGAGACCCAGTACTTC
cdr3_aa: CAWSVDLQETQYF

v_call: TRBV5-1
j_call: TRBJ2-6
clone_size: -
d_call: -
cdr3_nt: TGCGCCAGCCGGGTGGGCTCTGGGGCCAACGTCCTGACTTTC
cdr3_aa: CASRVGSGANVLTF

v_call: TRBV7-9
j_call: TRBJ2-3
clone_size: -
d_call: TRBD1
cdr3_nt: TGTGCCAGCAGCATAAAACCTATCTGGACAGGCTCGAGCACAGATACGCAGTATTTT
cdr3_aa: CASSIKPIWTGSSTDTQYF

v_call: TRBV21-1
j_call: TRBJ1-2
clone_size: -
d_call: -
cdr3_nt: TGTGCCAGCAGCAGAGTAAGGGGGTCACAGGGGAACAGTGGCTATGGCTACACCTTC
cdr3_aa: CASSRVRGSQGNSGYGYTF

v_call: TRBV7-2
j_call: TRBJ2-1
clone_size: -
d_call: TRBD2
cdr3_nt: TGTGCCATAAAAAGCGGGGGGGCCCACAATGAGCAGTTCTTC
cdr3_aa: CAIKSGGAHNEQFF

v_call: TRBV7-6
j_call: TRBJ2-3
clone_size: -
d_call: -
cdr3_nt: TGTGCCAGCAGCTCGCCAGGAGGGCCCTTTCTAACTGGTACGCAGTATTTT
cdr3_aa: CASSSPGGPFLTGTQYF

v_call: TRBV19
j_call: TRBJ2-1
clone_size: -
d_call: -
cdr3_nt: TGTGCCAGTAGTATTAGGGGGGGCCCCAATGAGCAGTTCTTC
cdr3_aa: CASSIRGGPNEQFF

v_call: TRBV19
j_call: TRBJ1-5
clone_size: -
d_call: TRBD1
cdr3_nt: TGTGCCAGTAGTTCACCGGGACAGGGGTTTCAGCCCCAGCATTTT
cdr3_aa: CASSSPGQGFQPQHF

v_call: TRBV6-1
j_call: TRBJ1-5
clone_size: -
d_call: -
cdr3_nt: TGTGCCAGCAGGCAGGGTTATCAGCCCCAGCATTTT
cdr3_aa: CASRQGYQPQHF

v_call: TRBV4-2
j_call: TRBJ2-3
clone_size: -
d_call: TRBD2
cdr3_nt: TGTGCCAGCAGCCAAGCTAGCGGGAGGGCAGATACGCAGTATTTT
cdr3_aa: CASSQASGRADTQYF

v_call: TRBV25-1
j_call: TRBJ2-5
clone_size: -
d_call: -
cdr3_nt: TGTGCCAGCAGTGAAGTTGGTCAGGGTCGAAAGACCCAGTACTTC
cdr3_aa: CASSEVGQGRKTQYF

v_call: TRBV6-1
j_call: TRBJ2-7
clone_size: -
d_call: -
cdr3_nt: -
cdr3_aa: CASILGTGSYEQYF

v_call: TRBV5-1
j_call: TRBJ2-3
clone_size: -
d_call: TRBD2
cdr3_nt: TGCGCCAGCAGCCTTACTAGCGGGGGCACAGATACGCAGTATTTT
cdr3_aa: CASSLTSGGTDTQYF

v_call: TRBV10-1
j_call: TRBJ2-7
clone_size: -
d_call: -
cdr3_nt: TGCGCCAGCAGTGAGCGAAGGGGGGACAGCTCCTACGAGCAGTACTTC
cdr3_aa: CASSERRGDSSYEQYF